The source of this T cell receptor beta chain is a study of long-term antiretroviral therapy in people with HIV. The V segment lost 5 bases and the J segment 5 bases; nucleotides outside the gene matches: 7. Germline CDR1 is SGHTA and CDR2 is FQGNSA. The CDR3 sequence is 15 residues long. Samples were assayed with immunoSEQ v3.0 at survey level. Assay used: immunoSEQ multiplex PCR; TCRdb lists only in-frame clones, some missing. In the table there are tens of thousands of clones, over 75% of which are singletons. Study-level findings and limits: It was observed that HIV repertoires exhibited narrower CDR3 length ranges than controls. Those clones which expanded before ART made up the dominant part of the repertoire at all time points.

Participants with HIV, all of them, were treated in the United States. Concerning this clone itself: What it recognizes is unknown.

The sample was unsorted PBMCs, taken 2.2 years after starting antiretroviral therapy. The origin of this receptor is a man between 18 and 35 years old with HIV. This rearrangement joins TRBV7-2 to TRBJ2-1; 9 bases are a match to TRBD2. CDR3 DNA sequence: TGTGCCAGCAGCCCCAGCGGGGGGCCAAACAATGAGCAGTTCTTC. It specifies CASSPSGGPNNEQFF.